This T cell receptor (beta chain) emerged from a study of neurological immune-mediated disorders. This CDR3 is built from 15 residues. Germline assignment: CDR1 SGHRS and CDR2 YFSETQ. This clonotype has a count of ten or more. Its antigen is not known. The junction shows a germline mismatch at one end, possibly a read error. The time point here: longitudinal time-point 2. TCRdb processed the 5' RACE reads anew with MiXCR; each CDR3 protein has one entry. The data hold 84,000 or so distinct CDR3 sequences, with about 12% observed a single time. The study, taken as a whole, reports: Multiple sclerosis, the disease with the least TCR clonal expansion, fell below healthy controls, whereas HTLV-1-associated myelopathy showed the most. CDR3 amino acid sequences found in expanded clones were never shared across subjects, suggesting private repertoires in all groups.

Sequenced input: PBMCs. The clonotype was recovered from a female donor with HTLV-1-associated myelopathy (HAM/TSP). The V and J genes are TRBV5-1 and TRBJ2-2; 7 bases are shared with TRBD1. CDR3 nucleotides: TGTGCCAGCAGTCCGAGACAGGGCGACACCGGGGAGCTGTTTTTT. It codes for CASSPRQGDTGELFF.